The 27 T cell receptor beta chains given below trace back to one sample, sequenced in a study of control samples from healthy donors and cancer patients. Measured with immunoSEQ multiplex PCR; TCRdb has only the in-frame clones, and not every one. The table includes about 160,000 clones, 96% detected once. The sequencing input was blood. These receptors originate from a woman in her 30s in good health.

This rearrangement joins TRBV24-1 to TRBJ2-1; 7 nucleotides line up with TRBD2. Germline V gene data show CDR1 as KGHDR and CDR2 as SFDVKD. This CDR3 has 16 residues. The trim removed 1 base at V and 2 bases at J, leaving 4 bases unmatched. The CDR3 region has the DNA TGTGCCACCAGTGATTTCCGGGGGGATACCTACAATGAGCAGTTCTTC. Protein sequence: CATSDFRGDTYNEQFF.

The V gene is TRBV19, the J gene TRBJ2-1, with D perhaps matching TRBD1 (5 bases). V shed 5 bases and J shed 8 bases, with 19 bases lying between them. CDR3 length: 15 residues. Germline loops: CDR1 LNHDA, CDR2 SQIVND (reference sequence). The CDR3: CASSPNTGTGHEQFF. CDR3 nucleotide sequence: TGTGCCAGTAGTCCCAACACCGGTACAGGCCATGAGCAGTTCTTC.

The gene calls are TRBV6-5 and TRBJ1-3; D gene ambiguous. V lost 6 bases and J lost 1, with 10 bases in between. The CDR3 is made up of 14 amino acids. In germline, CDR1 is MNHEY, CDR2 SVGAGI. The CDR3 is CASSPRRSGNTIYF. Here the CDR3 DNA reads TGTGCCAGCAGCCCCAGGAGGTCTGGAAACACCATATATTTT.

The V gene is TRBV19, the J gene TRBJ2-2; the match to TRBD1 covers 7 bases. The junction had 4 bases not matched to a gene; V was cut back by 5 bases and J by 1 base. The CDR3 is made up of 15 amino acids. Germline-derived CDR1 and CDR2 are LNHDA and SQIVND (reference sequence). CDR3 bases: TGTGCCAGTAGTTGGTCAGGGGGGAACACCGGGGAGCTGTTTTTT. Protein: CASSWSGGNTGELFF.

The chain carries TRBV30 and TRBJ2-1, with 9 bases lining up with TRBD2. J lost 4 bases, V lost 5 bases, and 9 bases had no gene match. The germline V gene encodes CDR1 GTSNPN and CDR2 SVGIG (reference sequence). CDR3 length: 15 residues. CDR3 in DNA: TGTGCCTGGTACCCATCAGCGGGGGGTTACAATGAGCAGTTCTTC. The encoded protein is CAWYPSAGGYNEQFF.

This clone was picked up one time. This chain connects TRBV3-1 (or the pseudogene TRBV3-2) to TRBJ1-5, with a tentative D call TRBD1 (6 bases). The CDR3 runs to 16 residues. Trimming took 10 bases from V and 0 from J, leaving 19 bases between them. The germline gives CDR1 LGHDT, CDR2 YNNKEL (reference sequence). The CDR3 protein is CANTRVRDTSNQPQHF. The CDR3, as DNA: TGTGCCAACACTCGGGTGAGGGACACTAGCAATCAGCCCCAGCATTTT.

The CDR3: CASSPASGTSGGSTDTQYF. The CDR3 coding sequence is TGTGCCAGCTCACCTGCCTCCGGGACTAGCGGGGGGAGCACAGATACGCAGTATTTT. The rearrangement joins TRBV18 to TRBJ2-3; 15 bases agree with TRBD2. The CDR3 is 19 residues long. Germline CDR1 reads KGHSH; CDR2 reads LQKENI. Trimming at V came to 3 bases and at J to 0 bases, leaving 7 bases not matched to a gene.

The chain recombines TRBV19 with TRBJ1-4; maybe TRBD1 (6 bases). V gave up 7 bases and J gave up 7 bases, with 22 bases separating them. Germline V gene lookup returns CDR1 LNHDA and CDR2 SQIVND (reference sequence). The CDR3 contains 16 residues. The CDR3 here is CASTIGTLLGSEKLFF. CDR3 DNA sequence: TGTGCCAGTACCATCGGGACATTGCTTGGATCTGAAAAACTGTTTTTT. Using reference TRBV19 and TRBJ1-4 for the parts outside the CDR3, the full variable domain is DGGITQSPKYLFRKEGQNVTLSCEQNLNHDAMYWYRQDPGQGLRLIYYSQIVNDFQKGDIAEGYSVSREKKESFPLTVTSAQKNPTAFYLCASTIGTLLGSEKLFFGSGTQLSVL.

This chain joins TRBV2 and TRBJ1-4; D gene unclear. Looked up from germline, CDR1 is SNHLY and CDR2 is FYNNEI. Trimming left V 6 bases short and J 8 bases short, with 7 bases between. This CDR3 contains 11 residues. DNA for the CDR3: TGTGCCAGCAGAGGGTTCGAAAAACTGTTTTTT. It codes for CASRGFEKLFF.

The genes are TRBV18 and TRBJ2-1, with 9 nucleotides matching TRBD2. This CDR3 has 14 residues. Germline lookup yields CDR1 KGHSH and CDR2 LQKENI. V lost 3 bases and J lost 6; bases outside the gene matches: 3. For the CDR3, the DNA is TGTGCCAGCTCACCGGGACTAGCAATCAATGAGCAGTTCTTC. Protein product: CASSPGLAINEQFF.

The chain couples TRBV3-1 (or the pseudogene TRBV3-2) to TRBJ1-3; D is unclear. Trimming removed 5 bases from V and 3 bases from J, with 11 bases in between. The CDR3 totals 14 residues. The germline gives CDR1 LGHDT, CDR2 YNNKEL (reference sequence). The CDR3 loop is CASSVTLSGNTIYF. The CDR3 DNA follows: TGTGCCAGCAGCGTTACCCTCAGTGGAAACACCATATATTTT.

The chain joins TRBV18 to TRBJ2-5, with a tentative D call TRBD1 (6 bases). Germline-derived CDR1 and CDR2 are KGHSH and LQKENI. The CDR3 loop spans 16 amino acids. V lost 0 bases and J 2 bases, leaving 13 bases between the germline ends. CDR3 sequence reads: CASSPPSAGAQETQYF. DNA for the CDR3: TGTGCCAGCTCACCACCCTCGGCAGGGGCACAAGAGACCCAGTACTTC.

Here the CDR3 reads CASSAGSGGWEKLFF. Written as DNA, the CDR3 is TGTGCCAGCAGTGCAGGCTCTGGGGGCTGGGAAAAACTGTTTTTT. This chain connects TRBV27 to TRBJ1-4, with a weak D call TRBD1 (6 bases). The germline V and J ends were trimmed by 5 bases and 8 bases, with 18 bases remaining between them. Germline CDR1 and CDR2: MNHEY and SMNVEV (reference sequence). The CDR3 is 15 amino acids. Looking up the rest from reference TRBV27 and TRBJ1-4 gives the full variable domain: EAQVTQNPRYLITVTGKKLTVTCSQNMNHEYMSWYRQDPGLGLRQIYYSMNVEVTDKGDVPEGYKVSRKEKRNFPLILESPSPNQTSLYFCASSAGSGGWEKLFFGSGTQLSVL.

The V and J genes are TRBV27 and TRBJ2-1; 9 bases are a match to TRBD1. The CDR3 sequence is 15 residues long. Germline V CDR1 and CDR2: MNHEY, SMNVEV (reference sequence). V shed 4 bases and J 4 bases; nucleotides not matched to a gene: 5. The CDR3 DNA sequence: TGTGCCAGCAGTTCCGGGACAGGGAGGTACAATGAGCAGTTCTTC. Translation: CASSSGTGRYNEQFF.

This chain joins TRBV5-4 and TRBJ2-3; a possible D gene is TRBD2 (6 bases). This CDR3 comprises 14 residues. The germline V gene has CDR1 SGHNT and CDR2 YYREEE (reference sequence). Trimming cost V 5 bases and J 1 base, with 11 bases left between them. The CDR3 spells CASRGERGTDTQYF. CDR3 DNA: TGTGCCAGCAGGGGTGAGCGGGGCACAGATACGCAGTATTTT.

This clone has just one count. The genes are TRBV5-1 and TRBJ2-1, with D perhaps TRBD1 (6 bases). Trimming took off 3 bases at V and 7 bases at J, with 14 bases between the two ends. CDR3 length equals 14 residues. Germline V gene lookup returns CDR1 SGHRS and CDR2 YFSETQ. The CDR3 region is CASSYGDTLNEQFF. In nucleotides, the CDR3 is TGCGCCAGCAGCTACGGGGACACCCTGAATGAGCAGTTCTTC.

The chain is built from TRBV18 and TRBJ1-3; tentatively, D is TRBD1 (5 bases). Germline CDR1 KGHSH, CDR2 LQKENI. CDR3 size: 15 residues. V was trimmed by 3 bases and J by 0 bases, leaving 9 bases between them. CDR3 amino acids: CASSPGTFSGNTIYF. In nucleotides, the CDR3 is TGTGCCAGCTCACCTGGGACGTTCTCTGGAAACACCATATATTTT.

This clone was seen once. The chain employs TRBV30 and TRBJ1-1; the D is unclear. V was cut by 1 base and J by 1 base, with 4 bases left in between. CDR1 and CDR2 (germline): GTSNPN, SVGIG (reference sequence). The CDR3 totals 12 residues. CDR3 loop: CAWSEGNTEAFF. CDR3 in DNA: TGTGCCTGGAGTGAAGGGAACACTGAAGCTTTCTTT.

This CDR3 reads CASSSSRDPGEKLFF. The CDR3 region has the DNA TGTGCCAGCAGCTCGAGCCGGGACCCGGGGGAAAAACTGTTTTTT. The chain recombines TRBV9 with TRBJ1-4; perhaps TRBD1 as D (5 bases). V dropped 4 bases and J dropped 8 bases, with 18 bases sitting between them. The germline V gene has CDR1 SGDLS and CDR2 YYNGEE. This CDR3 contains 15 residues.

The CDR3 spells CATSDQHGDEQYF. The DNA of the CDR3 is TGTGCCACCAGTGACCAGCATGGCGACGAGCAGTACTTC. The V call is TRBV24-1, the J call TRBJ2-7; D is undetermined. Trimming left V 4 bases short and J 5 bases short, with 11 bases between. CDR3 length: 13 amino acids. Germline loops: CDR1 KGHDR, CDR2 SFDVKD.

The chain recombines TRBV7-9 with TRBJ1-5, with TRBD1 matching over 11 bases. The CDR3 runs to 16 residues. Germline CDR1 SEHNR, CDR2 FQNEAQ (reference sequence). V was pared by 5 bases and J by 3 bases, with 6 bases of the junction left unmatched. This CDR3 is CASSPGTGGFNQPQHF. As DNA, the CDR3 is TGTGCCAGCAGCCCCGGGACAGGGGGATTCAATCAGCCCCAGCATTTT.

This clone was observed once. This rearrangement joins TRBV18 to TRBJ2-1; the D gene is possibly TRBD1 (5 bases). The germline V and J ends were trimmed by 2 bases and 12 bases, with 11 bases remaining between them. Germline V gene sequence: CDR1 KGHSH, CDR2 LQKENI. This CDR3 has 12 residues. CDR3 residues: CASSPGQGGQFF. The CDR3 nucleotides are TGTGCCAGCTCACCAGGTCAGGGCGGGCAGTTCTTC.

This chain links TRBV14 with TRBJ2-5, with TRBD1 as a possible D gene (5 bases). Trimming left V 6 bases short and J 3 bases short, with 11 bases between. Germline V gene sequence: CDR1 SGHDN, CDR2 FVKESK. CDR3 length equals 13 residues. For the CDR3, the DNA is TGTGCCAGCAGACGAACAGGTGAAGAGACCCAGTACTTC. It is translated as CASRRTGEETQYF.

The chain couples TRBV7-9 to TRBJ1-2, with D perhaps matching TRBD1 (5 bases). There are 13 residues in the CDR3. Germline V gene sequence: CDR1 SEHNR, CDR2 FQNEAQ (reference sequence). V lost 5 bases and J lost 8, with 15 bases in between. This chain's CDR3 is CASSPGTQGGYTF. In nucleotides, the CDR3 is TGTGCCAGCAGCCCAGGGACCCAGGGCGGCTACACCTTC.

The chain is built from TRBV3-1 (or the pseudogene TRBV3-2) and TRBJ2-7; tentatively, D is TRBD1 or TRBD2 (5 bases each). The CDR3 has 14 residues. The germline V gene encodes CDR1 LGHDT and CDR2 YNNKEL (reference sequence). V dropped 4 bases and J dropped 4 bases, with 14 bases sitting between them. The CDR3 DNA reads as TGTGCCAGCAGCCCCGGGCCCTGGGGGTACGAGCAGTACTTC. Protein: CASSPGPWGYEQYF.

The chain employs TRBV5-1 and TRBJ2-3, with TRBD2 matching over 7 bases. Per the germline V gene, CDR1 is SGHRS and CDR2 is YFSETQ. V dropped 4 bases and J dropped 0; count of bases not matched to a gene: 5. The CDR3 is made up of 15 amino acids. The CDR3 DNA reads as TGCGCCAGCAGCCTAAGCGGGGATAGCACAGATACGCAGTATTTT. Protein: CASSLSGDSTDTQYF.

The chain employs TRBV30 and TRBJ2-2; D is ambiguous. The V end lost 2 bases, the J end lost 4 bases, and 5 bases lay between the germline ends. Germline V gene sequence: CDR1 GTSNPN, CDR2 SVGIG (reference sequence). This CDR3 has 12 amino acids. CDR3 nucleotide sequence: TGTGCCTGGAGTTCCGGCACCGGGGAGCTGTTTTTT. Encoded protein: CAWSSGTGELFF. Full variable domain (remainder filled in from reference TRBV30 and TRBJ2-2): SQTIHQWPATLVQPVGSPLSLECTVEGTSNPNLYWYRQAAGRGLQLLFYSVGIGQISSEVPQNLSASRPQDRQFILSSKKLLLSDSGFYLCAWSSGTGELFFGEGSRLTVL.